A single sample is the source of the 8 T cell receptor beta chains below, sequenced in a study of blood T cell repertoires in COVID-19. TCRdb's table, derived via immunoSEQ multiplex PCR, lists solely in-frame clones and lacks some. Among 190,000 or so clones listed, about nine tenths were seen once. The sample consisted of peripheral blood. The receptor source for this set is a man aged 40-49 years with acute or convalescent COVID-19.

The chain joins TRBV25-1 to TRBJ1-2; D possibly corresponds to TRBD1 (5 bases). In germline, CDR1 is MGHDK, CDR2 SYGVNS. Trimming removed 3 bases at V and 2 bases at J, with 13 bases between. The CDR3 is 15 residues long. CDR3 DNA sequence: TGTGCCAGCAGTGATGGGGGAGGGAGCAACTATGGCTACACCTTC. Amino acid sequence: CASSDGGGSNYGYTF.

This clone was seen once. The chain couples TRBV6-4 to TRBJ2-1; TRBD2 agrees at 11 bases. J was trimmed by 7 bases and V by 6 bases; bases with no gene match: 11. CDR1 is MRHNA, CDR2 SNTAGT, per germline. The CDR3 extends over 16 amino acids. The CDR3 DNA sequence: TGTGCCAGCAGACCTACTAGCGGGGGATCTTGGAATGAGCAGTTCTTC. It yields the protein CASRPTSGGSWNEQFF.

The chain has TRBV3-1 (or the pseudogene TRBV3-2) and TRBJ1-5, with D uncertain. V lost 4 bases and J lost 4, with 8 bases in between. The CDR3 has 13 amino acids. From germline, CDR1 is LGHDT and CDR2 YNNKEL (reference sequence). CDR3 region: CASSLRVNQPQHF. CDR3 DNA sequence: TGTGCCAGCAGCCTTCGGGTAAATCAGCCCCAGCATTTT.

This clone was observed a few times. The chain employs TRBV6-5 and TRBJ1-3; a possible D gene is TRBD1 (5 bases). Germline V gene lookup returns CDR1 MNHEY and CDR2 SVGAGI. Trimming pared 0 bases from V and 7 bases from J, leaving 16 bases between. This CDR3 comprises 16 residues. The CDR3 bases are TGTGCCAGCAGTTACTCATCAGGGTTTAGTGGGAACACCATATATTTT. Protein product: CASSYSSGFSGNTIYF.

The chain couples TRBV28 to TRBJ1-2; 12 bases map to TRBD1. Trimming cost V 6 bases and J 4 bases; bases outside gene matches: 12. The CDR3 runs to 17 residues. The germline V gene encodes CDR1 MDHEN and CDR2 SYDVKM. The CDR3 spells CASSSHPGQGATYGYTF. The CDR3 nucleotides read TGTGCCAGCAGCAGTCACCCGGGACAGGGGGCAACCTATGGCTACACCTTC.

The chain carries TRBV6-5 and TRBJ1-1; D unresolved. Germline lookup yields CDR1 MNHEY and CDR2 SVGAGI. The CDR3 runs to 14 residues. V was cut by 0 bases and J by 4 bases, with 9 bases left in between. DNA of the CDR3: TGTGCCAGCAGTTACTCCGGGAAGGGCACTGAAGCTTTCTTT. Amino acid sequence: CASSYSGKGTEAFF.

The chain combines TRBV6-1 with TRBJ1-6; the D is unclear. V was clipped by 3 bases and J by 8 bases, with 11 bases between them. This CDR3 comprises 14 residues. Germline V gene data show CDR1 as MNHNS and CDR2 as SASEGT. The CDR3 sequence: CASSEPVRDSPLHF. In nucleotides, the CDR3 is TGTGCCAGCAGTGAGCCGGTGAGGGATTCACCCCTCCACTTT.

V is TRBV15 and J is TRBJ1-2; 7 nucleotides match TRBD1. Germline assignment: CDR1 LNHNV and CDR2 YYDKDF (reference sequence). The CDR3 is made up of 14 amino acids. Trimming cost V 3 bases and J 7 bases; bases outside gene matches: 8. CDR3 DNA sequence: TGTGCCACCAGCAGTCGACAGGGCAGGGTTGGCTACACCTTC. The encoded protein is CATSSRQGRVGYTF.